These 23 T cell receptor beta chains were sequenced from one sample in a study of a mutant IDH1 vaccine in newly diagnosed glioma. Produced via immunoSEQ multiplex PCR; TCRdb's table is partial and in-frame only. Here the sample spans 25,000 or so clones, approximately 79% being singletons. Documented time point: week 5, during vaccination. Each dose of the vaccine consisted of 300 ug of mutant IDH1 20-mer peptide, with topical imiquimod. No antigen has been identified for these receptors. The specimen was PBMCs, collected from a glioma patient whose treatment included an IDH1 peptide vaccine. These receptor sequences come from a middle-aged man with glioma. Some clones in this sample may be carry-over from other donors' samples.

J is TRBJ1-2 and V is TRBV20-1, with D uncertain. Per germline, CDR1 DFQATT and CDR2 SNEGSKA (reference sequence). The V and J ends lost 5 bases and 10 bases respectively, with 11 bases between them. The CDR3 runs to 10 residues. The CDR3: CSAPSALYTF. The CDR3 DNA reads TGCAGTGCTCCCTCGGCCCTCTACACCTTC.

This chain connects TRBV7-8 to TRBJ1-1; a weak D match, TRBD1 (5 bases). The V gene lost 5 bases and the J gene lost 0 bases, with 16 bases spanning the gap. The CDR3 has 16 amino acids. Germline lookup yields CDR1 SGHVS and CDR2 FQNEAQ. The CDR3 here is CASSPPGGIMNTEAFF. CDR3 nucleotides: TGTGCCAGCAGCCCCCCGGGGGGGATTATGAACACTGAAGCTTTCTTT.

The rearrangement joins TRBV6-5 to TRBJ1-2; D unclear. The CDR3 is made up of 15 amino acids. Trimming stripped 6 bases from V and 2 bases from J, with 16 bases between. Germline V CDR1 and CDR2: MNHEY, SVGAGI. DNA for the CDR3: TGTGCCAGCAGCCGCACGAACGGGCCCAACTATGGCTACACCTTC. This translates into CASSRTNGPNYGYTF.

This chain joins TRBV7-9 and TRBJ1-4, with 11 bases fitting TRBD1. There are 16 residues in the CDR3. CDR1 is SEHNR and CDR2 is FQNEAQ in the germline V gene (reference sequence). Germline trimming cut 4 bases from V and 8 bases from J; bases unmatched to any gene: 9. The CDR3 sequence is CASSSSGTGGFEKLFF. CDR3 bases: TGTGCCAGCAGCTCATCCGGGACAGGGGGGTTCGAAAAACTGTTTTTT.

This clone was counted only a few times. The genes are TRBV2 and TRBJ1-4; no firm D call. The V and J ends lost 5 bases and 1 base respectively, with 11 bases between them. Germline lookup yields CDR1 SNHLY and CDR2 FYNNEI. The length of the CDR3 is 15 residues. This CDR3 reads CASSPPRGTNEKLFF. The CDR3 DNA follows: TGTGCCAGCAGTCCCCCCCGGGGAACTAATGAAAAACTGTTTTTT.

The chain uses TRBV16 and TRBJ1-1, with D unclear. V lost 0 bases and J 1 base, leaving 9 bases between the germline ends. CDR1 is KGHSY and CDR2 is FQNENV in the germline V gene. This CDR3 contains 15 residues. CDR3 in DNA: TGTGCCAGCAGCCAATCAGGAACCGAGAACACTGAAGCTTTCTTT. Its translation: CASSQSGTENTEAFF.

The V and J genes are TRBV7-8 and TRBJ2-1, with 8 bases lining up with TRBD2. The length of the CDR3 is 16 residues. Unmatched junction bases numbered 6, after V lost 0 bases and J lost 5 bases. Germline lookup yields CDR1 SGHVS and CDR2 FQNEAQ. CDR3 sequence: CASSLAWGTRNNEQFF. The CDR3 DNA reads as TGTGCCAGCAGCTTAGCGTGGGGGACTAGAAACAATGAGCAGTTCTTC.

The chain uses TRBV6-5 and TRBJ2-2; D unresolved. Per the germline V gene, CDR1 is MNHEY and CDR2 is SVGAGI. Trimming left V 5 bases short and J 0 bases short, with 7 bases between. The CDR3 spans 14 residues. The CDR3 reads CASSTDPNTGELFF. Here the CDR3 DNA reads TGTGCCAGCAGTACTGACCCGAACACCGGGGAGCTGTTTTTT.

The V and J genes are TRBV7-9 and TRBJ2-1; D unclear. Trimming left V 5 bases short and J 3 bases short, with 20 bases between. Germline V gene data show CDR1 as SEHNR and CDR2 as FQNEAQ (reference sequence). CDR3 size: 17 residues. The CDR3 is CASSGEAQQRIYNEQFF. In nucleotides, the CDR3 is TGTGCCAGCAGCGGAGAGGCTCAACAAAGAATCTACAATGAGCAGTTCTTC.

CDR3 sequence reads: CASSRSAGYEQYF. CDR3 bases: TGTGCCAGCAGCCGGAGTGCGGGCTACGAGCAGTACTTC. The J gene is TRBJ2-7, the V gene TRBV7-9, with D tentatively TRBD2 (5 bases). Germline CDR1 reads SEHNR; CDR2 reads FQNEAQ (reference sequence). This CDR3 spans 13 amino acids. Trimming left V 5 bases short and J 3 bases short, with 11 bases between.

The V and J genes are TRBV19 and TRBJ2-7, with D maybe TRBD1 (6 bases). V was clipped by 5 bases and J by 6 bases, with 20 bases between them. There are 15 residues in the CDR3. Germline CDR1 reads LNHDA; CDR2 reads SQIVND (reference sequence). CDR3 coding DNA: TGTGCCAGTAGTCCCCGACAGGACCATAAGCCCGAGCAGTACTTC. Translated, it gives CASSPRQDHKPEQYF.

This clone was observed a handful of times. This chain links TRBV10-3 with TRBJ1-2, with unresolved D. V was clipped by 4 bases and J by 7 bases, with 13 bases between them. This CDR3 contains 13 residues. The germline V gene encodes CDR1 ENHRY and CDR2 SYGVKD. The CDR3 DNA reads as TGTGCCATCAGTGGAGATTCGGCCCGTGGCTACACCTTC. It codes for CAISGDSARGYTF.

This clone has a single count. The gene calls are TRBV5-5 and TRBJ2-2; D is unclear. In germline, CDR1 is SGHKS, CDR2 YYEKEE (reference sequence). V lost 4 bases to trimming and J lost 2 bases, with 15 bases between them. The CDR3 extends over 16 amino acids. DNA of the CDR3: TGTGCCAGCAGCCTGAGACAATCCGGTAACACCGGGGAGCTGTTTTTT. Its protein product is CASSLRQSGNTGELFF.

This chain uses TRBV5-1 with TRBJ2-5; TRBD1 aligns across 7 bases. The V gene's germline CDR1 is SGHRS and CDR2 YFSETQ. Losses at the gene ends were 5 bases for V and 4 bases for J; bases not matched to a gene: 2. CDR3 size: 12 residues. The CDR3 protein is CASSRDRETQYF. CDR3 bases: TGCGCCAGCAGTAGGGACAGAGAGACCCAGTACTTC.

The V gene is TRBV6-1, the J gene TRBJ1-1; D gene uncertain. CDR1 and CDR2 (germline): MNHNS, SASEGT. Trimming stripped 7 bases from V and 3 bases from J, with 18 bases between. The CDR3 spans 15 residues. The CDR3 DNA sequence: TGTGCCAGCAAATGGGCCCCCGGAATTGACACTGAAGCTTTCTTT. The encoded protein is CASKWAPGIDTEAFF.

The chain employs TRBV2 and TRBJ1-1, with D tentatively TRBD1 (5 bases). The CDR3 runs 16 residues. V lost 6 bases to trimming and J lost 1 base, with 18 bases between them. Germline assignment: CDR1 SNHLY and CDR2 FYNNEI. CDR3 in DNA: TGTGCCAGCAGGACTAGGGGTTTTAGGAGGAACACTGAAGCTTTCTTT. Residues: CASRTRGFRRNTEAFF.

The CDR3 spells CASSDSSGGVDTQYF. CDR3 coding DNA: TGTGCCAGCAGTGACTCAAGCGGGGGGGTGGATACGCAGTATTTT. The chain recombines TRBV6-4 with TRBJ2-3; 10 bases fit TRBD2. V dropped 0 bases and J dropped 6; count of bases not matched to a gene: 3. The germline V gene has CDR1 MRHNA and CDR2 SNTAGT. CDR3 size: 15 residues.

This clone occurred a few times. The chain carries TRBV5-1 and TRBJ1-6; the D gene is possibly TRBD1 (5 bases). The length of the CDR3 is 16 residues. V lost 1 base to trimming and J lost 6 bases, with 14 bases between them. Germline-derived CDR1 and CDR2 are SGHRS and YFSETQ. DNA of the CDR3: TGCGCCAGCAGCTTGTTGTCTCAGGGTTCTAATTCACCCCTCCACTTT. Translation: CASSLLSQGSNSPLHF.

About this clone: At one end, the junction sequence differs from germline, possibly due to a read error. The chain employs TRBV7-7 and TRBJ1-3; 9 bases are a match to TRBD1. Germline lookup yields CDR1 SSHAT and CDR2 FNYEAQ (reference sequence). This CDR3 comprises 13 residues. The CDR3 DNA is TGTGCTAGCAGCAAACAGGGGGCGGCCACCATATATTTT. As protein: CASSKQGAATIYF.

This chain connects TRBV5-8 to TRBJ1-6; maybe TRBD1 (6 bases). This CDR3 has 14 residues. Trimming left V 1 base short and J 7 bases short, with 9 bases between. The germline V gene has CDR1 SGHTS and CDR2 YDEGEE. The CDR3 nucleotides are TGTGCCAGCAGCTTGTCGCAGGGGAATTCACCCCTCCACTTT. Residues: CASSLSQGNSPLHF.

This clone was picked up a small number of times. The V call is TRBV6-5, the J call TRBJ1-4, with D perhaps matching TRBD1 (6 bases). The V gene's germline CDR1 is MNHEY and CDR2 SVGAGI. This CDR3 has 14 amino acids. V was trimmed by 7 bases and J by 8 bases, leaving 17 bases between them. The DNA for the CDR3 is TGTGCCAGCAAGTCCGGGACAAGGATCGAAAAACTGTTTTTT. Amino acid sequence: CASKSGTRIEKLFF.

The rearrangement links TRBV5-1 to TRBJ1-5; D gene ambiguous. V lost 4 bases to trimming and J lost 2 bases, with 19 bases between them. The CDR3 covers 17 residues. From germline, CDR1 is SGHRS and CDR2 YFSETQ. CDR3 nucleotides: TGCGCCAGCAGCCTGGGCACTGCGACTGGGGGCAATCAGCCCCAGCATTTT. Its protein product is CASSLGTATGGNQPQHF.

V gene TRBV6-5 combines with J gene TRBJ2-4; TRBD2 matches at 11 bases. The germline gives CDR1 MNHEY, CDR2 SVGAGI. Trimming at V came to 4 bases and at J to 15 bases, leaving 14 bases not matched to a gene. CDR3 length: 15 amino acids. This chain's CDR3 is CASSSSSTSGALSYF. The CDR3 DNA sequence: TGTGCCAGCAGTTCCTCCTCGACTAGCGGGGCCCTTTCGTACTTC.